This T cell receptor (beta chain) was documented in a study of blood T cell repertoires in COVID-19. The overall study: Samples of COVID-19 (acute and convalescent) were obtained from the United States, Italy and Spain.

This clone was recorded only once. CDR3 length: 17 amino acids. Germline V gene sequence: CDR1 SGHTA, CDR2 FQGTGA. The V and J ends lost 5 bases and 4 bases respectively, with 18 bases between them. Libraries were prepared by immunoSEQ multiplex PCR; TCRdb keeps only in-frame clonotypes and omits some of them. The table lists 150,000 or so clones, around 86% of them singletons. While infection was still active, Seattle patients were enrolled and then followed longitudinally. The chain carries TRBV7-3 and TRBJ2-6; D is possibly TRBD1 (5 bases). Sequences were obtained from peripheral blood. This receptor was obtained from a man in his 60s with COVID-19, enrolled during active disease. The CDR3, as DNA: TGTGCCAGCAGCCAAAATCCACCAGGGTTCGGGGCCAACGTCCTGACTTTC. Protein product: CASSQNPPGFGANVLTF. The full variable domain, completed using reference TRBV7-3 and TRBJ2-6, is GAGVSQTPSNKVTEKGKYVELRCDPISGHTALYWYRQSLGQGPEFLIYFQGTGAADDSGLPNDRFFAVRPEGSVSTLKIQRTERGDSAVYLCASSQNPPGFGANVLTFGAGSRLTVL.